This TCR beta chain was observed in a study of blood T cell repertoires in COVID-19. Turning to the study itself: PBMCs, B-cell-depleted T cells, or T cells provided the cDNA or gDNA that made up the material.

Data came from immunoSEQ multiplex PCR; TCRdb stores just in-frame clones and leaves some out. Of tens of thousands of clones listed, roughly nine tenths are singletons. The TCR comes from a human donor in a cohort sampled during active COVID-19. The sequencing sample was made of peripheral blood.

This CDR3 is CASSRPGGWSEQFF. In DNA, the CDR3 is TGTGCCAGCAGCCGCCCCGGTGGATGGAGTGAGCAGTTCTTC. The chain couples TRBV25-1 to TRBJ2-1; D not certain. The CDR3 extends over 14 amino acids. V gave up 6 bases and J gave up 9 bases, with 18 bases separating them. The germline V gene has CDR1 MGHDK and CDR2 SYGVNS.